This T cell receptor (beta chain) was documented in a study of human T cells and chemical hapten exposure. In the study overall: Each patient's scalp received weekly diphenylcyclopropenone throughout the approximately 25-week study. Study findings and constraints: TCRs whose frequency exceeded 1 in 1000 remained the same following DPC sensitization.

Comments on this clonotype: Its antigen is not known.

MiXCR, applied by TCRdb to the RACE reads, yields one record per CDR3 protein. The sample has 250,000 or so distinct CDR3 sequences; just under 8% are singletons. The time point was: pre-sensitization, week 0. Treatment given: therapeutic diphenylcyclopropenone sensitization with weekly scalp DPC. The sequencing here drew on whole blood, taken in connection with sensitization to the hapten diphenylcyclopropenone (DPC). This clonotype was sampled from a man aged 18-30 years with alopecia areata. Some clones in this sample may be carry-over from other donors' samples.

The CDR3 here is CSARDPMGNTQYF. The CDR3 region has the DNA TGCAGTGCTAGAGACCCAATGGGTAATACGCAGTATTTT. V usage is TRBV20-1 and J usage is TRBJ2-3; D not resolved. Germline V gives CDR1 DFQATT, CDR2 SNEGSKA (reference sequence). Trimming took off 0 bases at V and 7 bases at J, with 11 bases between the two ends. The CDR3 loop spans 13 amino acids.